Listed here are 12 T cell receptor beta chains from one sample, sequenced in a study of cytomegalovirus exposure and HLA in healthy donors. With 60 Vbeta and 13 Jbeta primers, the PCR was carried out. Clones were read by immunoSEQ multiplex PCR, and TCRdb kept only the in-frame ones, dropping some. The repertoire holds 120,000 to 150,000 clones, around two thirds seen once, with 1.5% to 2% in the top ten. The sequencing sample was made of PBMCs. These receptor sequences come from a woman under 30 in good health and CMV-seronegative.

CDR3 sequence (DNA): TGCGCCAGCAGCCAAGATTTGTTCGCGGGGACAGGGGGTGGGTACACTGAAGCTTTCTTT. As protein: CASSQDLFAGTGGGYTEAFF. This chain joins TRBV4-3 and TRBJ1-1; 11 bases are shared with TRBD1. This CDR3 has 20 amino acids. V shed 0 bases, J shed 3 bases, and the junction held 15 bases outside the gene matches. CDR1 is LGHNA and CDR2 is YSLEER in the germline V gene.

V is TRBV7-2 and J is TRBJ2-1, with 9 bases lining up with TRBD2. This CDR3 contains 16 residues. V lost 8 bases, J lost 8 bases, and 16 bases stayed unmatched. The germline gives CDR1 SGHTA, CDR2 FQGNSA. The CDR3 DNA follows: TGTGCCAGCGGGTCCGGAAGGCTAGCGGGGAGGGATGAGCAGTTCTTC. It codes for CASGSGRLAGRDEQFF.

This chain links TRBV5-5 with TRBJ1-5; D unclear. V lost 0 bases to trimming and J lost 6 bases, with 13 bases between them. The germline gives CDR1 SGHKS, CDR2 YYEKEE (reference sequence). The CDR3 covers 15 residues. The CDR3 nucleotides are TGTGCCAGCAGCTTGGAAGACGGGAGGCGTCAGCCCCAGCATTTT. Residues: CASSLEDGRRQPQHF.

This clone showed up many times. V gene TRBV7-9 combines with J gene TRBJ1-1, with D perhaps TRBD1 (5 bases). Trimming pared 3 bases from V and 8 bases from J, leaving 13 bases between. CDR3 length: 13 amino acids. Germline CDR1 reads SEHNR; CDR2 reads FQNEAQ (reference sequence). CDR3 amino acids: CASSFTIAGEAFF. The CDR3 nucleotides read TGTGCCAGCAGCTTCACCATTGCAGGGGAAGCTTTCTTT. Complete variable domain (other parts from reference TRBV7-9 and TRBJ1-1): DTGVSQNPRHKITKRGQNVTFRCDPISEHNRLYWYRQTLGQGPEFLTYFQNEAQLEKSRLLSDRFSAERPKGSFSTLEIQRTEQGDSAMYLCASSFTIAGEAFFGQGTRLTVV.

V is TRBV19 and J is TRBJ2-1, with no clear D. The V end lost 5 bases, the J end lost 0 bases, and 17 bases lay between the germline ends. The CDR3 covers 17 residues. CDR1 and CDR2 from the germline V gene are LNHDA and SQIVND (reference sequence). CDR3 in amino acids: CASSVLEQLGSYNEQFF. CDR3 sequence (DNA): TGTGCCAGTAGTGTGCTGGAACAGCTCGGCTCCTACAATGAGCAGTTCTTC.

The chain combines TRBV4-2 with TRBJ1-6, with a tentative D call TRBD1 (5 bases). V was pared by 8 bases and J by 6 bases, with 14 bases between. The germline V gene encodes CDR1 LGHNA and CDR2 YNFKEQ. This CDR3 is built from 14 residues. CDR3 amino acids: CASRAGVGNSPLHF. CDR3 DNA sequence: TGTGCCAGCCGAGCGGGGGTAGGTAATTCACCCCTCCACTTT.

The chain couples TRBV7-9 to TRBJ2-1; 7 nucleotides align to TRBD1. Germline loops: CDR1 SEHNR, CDR2 FQNEAQ (reference sequence). The CDR3 length is 15 residues. Unmatched junction bases numbered 8, after V lost 6 bases and J lost 3 bases. CDR3 protein: CASSTGTARYNEQFF. CDR3 in DNA: TGTGCCAGCAGTACCGGGACAGCCCGCTACAATGAGCAGTTCTTC. Full variable domain (missing parts from reference TRBV7-9 and TRBJ2-1): DTGVSQNPRHKITKRGQNVTFRCDPISEHNRLYWYRQTLGQGPEFLTYFQNEAQLEKSRLLSDRFSAERPKGSFSTLEIQRTEQGDSAMYLCASSTGTARYNEQFFGPGTRLTVL.

This clone was detected once. This chain connects TRBV19 to TRBJ1-2; D is uncertain. V was clipped by 3 bases and J by 7 bases, with 18 bases between them. CDR1 and CDR2 (germline): LNHDA, SQIVND (reference sequence). CDR3 length equals 15 residues. CDR3 loop: CASSIRSGGIGGYTF. The CDR3 DNA reads TGTGCCAGTAGTATCCGTTCGGGTGGTATTGGTGGCTACACCTTC.

To note about this clone: Its ends do not fully match the called genes, so a read error is possible. This chain uses TRBV7-2 with TRBJ2-4, with 10 bases matching TRBD2. Germline V lookup: CDR1 SGHTA, CDR2 FQGNSA. The CDR3 is made up of 15 amino acids. The CDR3 sequence is CASSPRLAGKNSQYF. For the CDR3, the DNA is TGTGCCAGCAGCCCCCGACTAGCGGGCAAAAACAGTCAGTACTTC.

This clone came up a few times. This rearrangement joins TRBV28 to TRBJ2-6; D is possibly TRBD1 (6 bases). The CDR3 consists of 16 residues. CDR1 MDHEN and CDR2 SYDVKM come from the germline V gene. Trimming took 4 bases from V and 4 from J, leaving 14 bases between them. The CDR3 DNA sequence: TGTGCCAGCAGTTCGACAGGCCTTAGAGGGGCCAACGTCCTGACTTTC. Its protein product is CASSSTGLRGANVLTF.

In its sample, this clone was seen a few times. The rearrangement links TRBV10-3 to TRBJ1-5, with a possible D match to TRBD1 (5 bases). The CDR3 is made up of 14 amino acids. Germline V CDR1 and CDR2: ENHRY, SYGVKD. V was shortened by 8 bases and J by 0 bases, with 11 bases between the two germline ends. DNA for the CDR3: TGTGCCATCGGAGAACAGGTTAGCAATCAGCCCCAGCATTTT. Amino acid sequence: CAIGEQVSNQPQHF.

V gene TRBV18 combines with J gene TRBJ1-2; D remains ambiguous. V lost 0 bases and J 2 bases, leaving 7 bases between the germline ends. Per the germline V gene, CDR1 is KGHSH and CDR2 is LQKENI. CDR3 size: 14 residues. The CDR3 coding sequence is TGTGCCAGCTCACCACCGCACAAAAACTATGGCTACACCTTC. Protein sequence: CASSPPHKNYGYTF. The full variable domain, rest sourced from reference TRBV18 and TRBJ1-2, is NAGVMQNPRHLVRRRGQEARLRCSPMKGHSHVYWYRQLPEEGLKFMVYLQKENIIDESGMPKERFSAEFPKEGPSILRIQQVVRGDSAAYFCASSPPHKNYGYTFGSGTRLTVV.